The rows below give T cell receptor beta chains drawn from one sample of a study of siplizumab effects on memory and regulatory T cells. The data were produced by immunoSEQ multiplex PCR, yet TCRdb's version contains in-frame clones alone and is incomplete. The table records some 63,000 clones, around 96% of them present only once. What was sequenced was naive CD8+ T cells sorted from blood. The origin of the receptors is a human donor in good health. The CDR3 runs from the conserved cysteine through the conserved F or W. The D gene is left open where the match is weak. The listing skips clone size in some rows; elsewhere it reads once, few, many or a size class.

clone_size j_call v_call d_call cdr3_nt cdr3_aa
NA TRBJ2-7 TRBV9 NA TGTGCCAGCAGCGTAGGGCCGGGTGACTACGAGCAGTACTTC CASSVGPGDYEQYF
NA TRBJ2-5 TRBV7-6 NA TGTGCCAGCAGCTTATCTCGTTTTGGGGAGACCCAGTACTTC CASSLSRFGETQYF
once TRBJ2-5 TRBV4-1 NA TGCGCCAGCAGCCAAGGGGAGTGGGAGACCCAGTACTTC CASSQGEWETQYF
NA TRBJ2-1 TRBV7-2 TRBD2 TGTGCCAGCAGCTTAGCCCCGGCTAGCGGGGGTCTCGGGCATGAGCAGTTCTTC CASSLAPASGGLGHEQFF
NA TRBJ2-1 TRBV19 NA TGTGCCAGTAGTTACCTAGGCCACGAGCAGTTCTTC CASSYLGHEQFF
NA TRBJ2-4 TRBV5-1 NA TGCGCCAGCAGCTTTACGGGGGCGGACATTCAGTACTTC CASSFTGADIQYF
once TRBJ2-3 TRBV2 TRBD1 TGTGCCAAGGACAGGGGGCGCCCAGATACGCAGTATTTT CAKDRGRPDTQYF
NA TRBJ1-3 TRBV9 TRBD1 TGTGCCAGCAGCGTAGAGGGACAGGGAGCCACCATATATTTT CASSVEGQGATIYF
NA TRBJ1-4 TRBV28 TRBD1 TGTGCCAGCAGTTTGGGACAGGCTAATGAAAAACTGTTTTTT CASSLGQANEKLFF
NA TRBJ2-7 TRBV4-1 TRBD2 TGCGCCAGCAGCCAATACTCTAGCGGGGGGGCCAAGCTTCACGAGCAGTACTTC CASSQYSSGGAKLHEQYF
once TRBJ2-7 TRBV4-3 NA TGCGCCAGCAGCCAAGCCCGGGGGTCCTACGAGCAGTACTTC CASSQARGSYEQYF
NA TRBJ2-3 TRBV7-7 TRBD2 TGTGCCAGCAGCATTTGTGGGGGGGGTGGAGATACGCAGTATTTT CASSICGGGGDTQYF
NA TRBJ2-3 TRBV11-3 NA TGTGCCAGCAGCTTAGGAGGGAGGACAGATACGCAGTATTTT CASSLGGRTDTQYF
NA TRBJ1-5 TRBV6-5 NA TGTGCCAGCAGCCCGGCCGGGAGCAATCAGCCCCAGCATTTT CASSPAGSNQPQHF
NA TRBJ2-3 TRBV7-6 TRBD2 TGTGCCAGCAGCCTACTAGCGGGGGGGTACACAGATACGCAGTATTTT CASSLLAGGYTDTQYF
NA TRBJ2-5 TRBV9 TRBD2 TGTGCCAGCAGCGCCCGGGCGGGGGGGGCTCAGGAGACCCAGTACTTC CASSARAGGAQETQYF